This passage covers 12 T cell receptor beta chains from one sample sequenced in a study of metastatic and nonmetastatic thyroid tumors. Each patient went into thyroid surgery without having received any treatment. TCRdb reassembled clones from the PCR reads with MiXCR. Of roughly 15,000 clones listed, about 21% are singletons. Material for sequencing was blood. These receptors all come from a female donor with papillary thyroid cancer or a benign thyroid nodule (not recorded which). Some clones in this sample may be carry-over from other donors' samples.

Many counts were recorded for this clone. A much larger clone lies one base from this, so it may be a read error. In the same sample, other DNA sequences code for this CDR3. The V and J genes are TRBV20-1 and TRBJ1-1; 9 bases fit TRBD1. Germline CDR1 is DFQATT and CDR2 is SNEGSKA (reference sequence). The CDR3 has 14 residues. CDR3 bases: TGCAGTGCTTTAACAGGGGGCGTAGGAACTGAAGCCTTCTTT. Protein sequence: CSALTGGVGTEAFF.

This clone is deemed medium-sized. V is TRBV28 and J is TRBJ2-7; D gene uncertain. This CDR3 has 13 residues. Germline V gives CDR1 MDHEN, CDR2 SYDVKM. Trimming took off 6 bases at V and 3 bases at J, with 12 bases between the two ends. CDR3 coding DNA: TGTGCCAGCAGCCGGGCGGCGGACTACGAGCAGTACTTC. Residues: CASSRAADYEQYF.

In this sample, this clone turned up many times. The rearrangement joins TRBV20-1 to TRBJ2-1; TRBD2 aligns across 7 bases. V lost 3 bases, J lost 8 bases, and 16 bases stayed unmatched. The CDR3 is made up of 16 amino acids. Germline V CDR1 and CDR2: DFQATT, SNEGSKA (reference sequence). CDR3 loop: CSASWVAGEGRDEQFF. The CDR3 nucleotides are TGCAGTGCTAGCTGGGTGGCGGGAGAGGGCAGGGATGAGCAGTTCTTC.

The V and J genes are TRBV5-1 and TRBJ2-3; the match to TRBD2 covers 11 bases. V shed 4 bases and J 4 bases; nucleotides not matched to a gene: 11. The CDR3 runs to 17 residues. The germline gives CDR1 SGHRS, CDR2 YFSETQ. As DNA, the CDR3 is TGCGCCAGCAGCGCAGGAATAGCGGGAGGGCCAGCAGATACGCAGTATTTT. It codes for CASSAGIAGGPADTQYF. Full variable domain (rest looked up from reference TRBV5-1 and TRBJ2-3): KAGVTQTPRYLIKTRGQQVTLSCSPISGHRSVSWYQQTPGQGLQFLFEYFSETQRNKGNFPGRFSGRQFSNSRSEMNVSTLELGDSALYLCASSAGIAGGPADTQYFGPGTRLTVL.

Concerning this clone: The CDR3 does not close with the conserved phenylalanine or tryptophan, likely indicating a read error. The V gene is TRBV25-1, the J gene TRBJ1-4, with TRBD1 matching over 7 bases. The germline V gene encodes CDR1 MGHDK and CDR2 SYGVNS. CDR3 length: 14 residues. CDR3 region: CPSSHLGGREKLFL. The DNA of the CDR3 is TGTCCCAGCAGTCATTTAGGGGGCCGGGAAAAACTGTTTTTA.

This clone was seen a handful of times. This could be a read error, since a much larger clone is one nucleotide away. The final CDR3 position lacks the conserved phenylalanine or tryptophan, pointing to a likely read error. The chain joins TRBV5-4 to TRBJ2-1; TRBD2 matches at 7 bases. From germline, CDR1 is SGHNT and CDR2 YYREEE (reference sequence). The CDR3 spans 17 residues. V gave up 2 bases and J gave up 6 bases; unmatched junction bases: 14. CDR3: CASSFFSAGEVVNEQFS. In DNA, the CDR3 is TGTGCCAGCAGCTTTTTTTCGGCGGGAGAGGTCGTCAATGAGCAGTTCTCC.

The chain combines TRBV4-2 with TRBJ2-2; unclear D gene. V gave up 1 base and J gave up 2 bases, with 8 bases separating them. This CDR3 is 15 amino acids long. CDR1 is LGHNA and CDR2 is YNFKEQ in the germline V gene. The CDR3 loop is CASSQGELNTGELFF. The DNA of the CDR3 is TGTGCCAGCAGCCAAGGGGAATTAAACACCGGGGAGCTGTTTTTT.

This clone was observed many times. The rearrangement joins TRBV11-2 to TRBJ1-2; unclear D gene. The germline V gene encodes CDR1 SGHAT and CDR2 FQNNGV. V gave up 6 bases and J gave up 7 bases, with 18 bases separating them. The CDR3 has 14 residues. For the CDR3, the DNA is TGTGCCAGCAGGCGGGCTTCGCTGCTGGCTGGCTACACCTTC. This codes for CASRRASLLAGYTF.

In its sample, this clone was seen many times. The CDR3 reads CASSSTRRGSGNTIYF. The CDR3 DNA reads as TGTGCCAGCAGCTCAACACGCAGGGGGTCTGGAAACACCATATATTTT. The rearrangement links TRBV11-2 to TRBJ1-3, with TRBD1 identical over 7 bases. V lost 4 bases and J lost 1; bases outside the gene matches: 7. This CDR3 is 16 amino acids long. Per germline, CDR1 SGHAT and CDR2 FQNNGV.

The V and J genes are TRBV12-3 or TRBV12-4 and TRBJ1-1; the D gene is possibly TRBD1 (5 bases). V lost 7 bases to trimming and J lost 1 base, with 22 bases between them. This CDR3 region has 17 residues. The CDR3 loop is CASTPWGRFQENTEAFF. The CDR3 DNA reads TGTGCCAGCACCCCGTGGGGGAGGTTCCAAGAGAACACTGAAGCTTTCTTT.

J is TRBJ2-7 and V is TRBV20-1; the D gene is possibly TRBD2 (6 bases). V was cut by 7 bases and J by 4 bases, with 20 bases left in between. This CDR3 spans 14 amino acids. The germline V gene encodes CDR1 DFQATT and CDR2 SNEGSKA (reference sequence). The CDR3 here is CSVSPGLPPYEQYF. CDR3 nucleotide sequence: TGCAGTGTCTCCCCTGGACTACCTCCTTACGAGCAGTACTTC.

On this clone: One junction end disagrees with the germline gene, perhaps due to a read error. This chain joins TRBV9 and TRBJ2-1; TRBD1 or TRBD2 may be the D gene (5 bases each). The CDR3 consists of 16 residues. The V gene's germline CDR1 is SGDLS and CDR2 YYNGEE. The CDR3 loop reads CANSVGNPRVGDEQFF. The CDR3 region has the DNA TGTGCCAACAGCGTAGGGAACCCCCGCGTGGGGGACGAGCAGTTCTTC.